This T cell receptor beta chain was retrieved from a study of blood T cell repertoires in COVID-19. Overall study context: Sites in the United States, Italy and Spain provided acute and convalescent COVID-19 samples. T cells, B-cell-depleted T cells, or PBMCs supplied cDNA or gDNA.

Produced via immunoSEQ multiplex PCR; TCRdb's table is partial and in-frame only. The table records about 170,000 clones, around four fifths of them present only once. This clone was counted a single time. Enrolled through a virtual design, the participants were between 18 and 89 years of age and came from around 25 US areas. The V end lost 4 bases, the J end lost 0 bases, and 7 bases lay between the germline ends. The germline V gene has CDR1 SQVTM and CDR2 ANQGSEA. This CDR3 spans 12 amino acids. This TCR was sampled from a woman in her 50s in a cohort exposed to, infected with or recovered from COVID-19 (not recorded which). The genes are TRBV29-1 and TRBJ2-7; D call uncertain. The sequenced sample consisted of PBMCs or T cells enriched from blood (not recorded which). The CDR3 region is CSVVGRSYEQYF. The CDR3 DNA follows: TGCAGCGTTGTTGGCCGCTCCTACGAGCAGTACTTC.